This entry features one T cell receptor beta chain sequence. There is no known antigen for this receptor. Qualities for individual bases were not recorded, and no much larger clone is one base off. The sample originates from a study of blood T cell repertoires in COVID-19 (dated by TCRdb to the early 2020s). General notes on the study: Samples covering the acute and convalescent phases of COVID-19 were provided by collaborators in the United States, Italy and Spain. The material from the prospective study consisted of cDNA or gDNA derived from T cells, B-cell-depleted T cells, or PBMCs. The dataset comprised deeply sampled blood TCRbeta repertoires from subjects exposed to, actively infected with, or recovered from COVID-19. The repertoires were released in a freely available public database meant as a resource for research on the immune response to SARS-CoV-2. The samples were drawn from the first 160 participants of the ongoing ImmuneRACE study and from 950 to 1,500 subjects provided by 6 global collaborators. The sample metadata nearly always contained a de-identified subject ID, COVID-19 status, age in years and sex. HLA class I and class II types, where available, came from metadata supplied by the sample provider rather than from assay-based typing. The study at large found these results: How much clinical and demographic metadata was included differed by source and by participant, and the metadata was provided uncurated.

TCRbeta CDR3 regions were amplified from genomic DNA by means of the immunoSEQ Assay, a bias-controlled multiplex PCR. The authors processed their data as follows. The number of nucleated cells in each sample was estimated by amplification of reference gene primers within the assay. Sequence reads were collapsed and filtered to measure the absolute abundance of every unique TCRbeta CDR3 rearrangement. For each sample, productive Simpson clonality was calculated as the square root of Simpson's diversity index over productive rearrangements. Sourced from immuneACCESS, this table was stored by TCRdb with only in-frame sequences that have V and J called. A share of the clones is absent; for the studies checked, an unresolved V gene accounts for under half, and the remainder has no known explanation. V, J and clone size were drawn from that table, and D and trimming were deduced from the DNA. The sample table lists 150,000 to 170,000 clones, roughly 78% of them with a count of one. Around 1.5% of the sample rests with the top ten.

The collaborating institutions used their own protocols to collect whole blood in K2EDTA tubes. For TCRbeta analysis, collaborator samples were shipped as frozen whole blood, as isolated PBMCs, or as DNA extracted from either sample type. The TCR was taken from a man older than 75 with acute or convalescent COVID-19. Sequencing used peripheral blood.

The CDR3 protein sequence reads: CASSKGQGANTEAFF. The DNA reads as follows: TGTGCCAGCTCAAAGGGACAGGGGGCGAACACTGAAGCTTTCTTT. The V and J segments used are TRBV18 and TRBJ1-1, with TRBD1 identical over 12 junction bases. Germline trimming amounts to 5 bases on V and 1 base on J, with 2 as the count of junction bases outside the gene matches. According to the germline V gene, CDR1 reads KGHSH and CDR2 reads LQKENI. The CDR3, from cysteine to phenylalanine, totals 15 residues. The entry retains the CDR3 DNA only, 45 bases that are in frame from base 1.